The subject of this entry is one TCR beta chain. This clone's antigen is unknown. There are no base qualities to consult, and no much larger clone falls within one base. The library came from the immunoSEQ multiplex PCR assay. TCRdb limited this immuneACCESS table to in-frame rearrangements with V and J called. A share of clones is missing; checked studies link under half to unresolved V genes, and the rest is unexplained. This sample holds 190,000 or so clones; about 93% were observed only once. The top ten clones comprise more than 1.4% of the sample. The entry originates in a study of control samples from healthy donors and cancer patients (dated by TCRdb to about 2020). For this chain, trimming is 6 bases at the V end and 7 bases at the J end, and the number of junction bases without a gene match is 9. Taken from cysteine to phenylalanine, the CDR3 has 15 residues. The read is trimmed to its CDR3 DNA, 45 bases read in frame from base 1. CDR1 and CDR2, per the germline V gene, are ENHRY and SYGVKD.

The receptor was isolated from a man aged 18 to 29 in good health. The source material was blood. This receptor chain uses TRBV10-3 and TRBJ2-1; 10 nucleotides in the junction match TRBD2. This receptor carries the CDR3 CAIRAPERGGNEQFF. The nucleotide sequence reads TGTGCCATCAGAGCCCCAGAGCGGGGGGGAAATGAGCAGTTCTTC.